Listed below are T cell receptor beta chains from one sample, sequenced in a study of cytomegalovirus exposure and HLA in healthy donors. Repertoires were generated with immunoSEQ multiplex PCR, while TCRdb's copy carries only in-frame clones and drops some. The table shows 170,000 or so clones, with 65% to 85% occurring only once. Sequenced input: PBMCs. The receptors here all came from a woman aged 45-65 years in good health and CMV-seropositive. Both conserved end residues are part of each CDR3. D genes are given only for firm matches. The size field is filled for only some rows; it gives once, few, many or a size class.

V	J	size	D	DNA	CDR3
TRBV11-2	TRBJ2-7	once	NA	TGTGCCTCCACGGGACTGGACTCCTACGAGCAGTACTTC	CASTGLDSYEQYF
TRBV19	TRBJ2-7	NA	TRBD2	TGTGCCAGTAGTGGGCTAGCGGGATCCTACGAGCAGTACTTC	CASSGLAGSYEQYF
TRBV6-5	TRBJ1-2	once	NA	TGTGCCAGCATGAGGTTTGCCCGGGGAGGCTACACCTTC	CASMRFARGGYTF
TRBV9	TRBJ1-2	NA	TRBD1	TGTGCCAGCAGCGTAGATTATCAGGGACAGGGGGGCTATGGCTACACCTTC	CASSVDYQGQGGYGYTF
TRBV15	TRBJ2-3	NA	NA	TGTGCCACCAGCGCCTCCGGGACTCCTTTTGGGGATACGCAGTATTTT	CATSASGTPFGDTQYF
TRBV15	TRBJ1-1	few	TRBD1	TGTGCCACCAGCAGCCAGACAGGGGGCTTTCAAGCTTTCTTT	CATSSQTGGFQAFF
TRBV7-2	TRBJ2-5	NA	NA	TGTGCCAGCAGCTTAGGTGGCTCTACGGGGCAAGAGACCCAGTACTTC	CASSLGGSTGQETQYF
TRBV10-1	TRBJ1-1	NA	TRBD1	TGCGCCAGCAGTCCCTCGACAGGGCGGAACACTGAAGCTTTCTTT	CASSPSTGRNTEAFF
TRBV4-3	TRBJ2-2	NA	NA	TGCGCCAGCAGCCAAGATCCAGGGACGAACACCGGGGAGCTGTTTTTT	CASSQDPGTNTGELFF
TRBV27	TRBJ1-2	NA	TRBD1	TGTGCCAGCAGTCGGACGACAGGGGTCGATGGCTACACCTTC	CASSRTTGVDGYTF
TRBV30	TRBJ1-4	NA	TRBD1	TGTGCCTGGCGGGGGACAGGGAATGAAAAACTGTTTTTT	CAWRGTGNEKLFF
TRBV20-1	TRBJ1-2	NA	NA	TGCAGTGCCCTCAGTTATTATGGCTACACCTTC	CSALSYYGYTF
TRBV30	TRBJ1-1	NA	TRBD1	TGTGCCTGGGCAGACAGGGACACTGAAGCTTTCTTT	CAWADRDTEAFF
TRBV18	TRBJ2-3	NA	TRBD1	TGTGCCAGCTCACGGACAGGGAGCACAGATACGCAGTATTTT	CASSRTGSTDTQYF
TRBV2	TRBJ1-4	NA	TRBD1	TGTGCCAGCAATCGACAGGGTTTCGGTCTTAATGAAAAACTGTTTTTT	CASNRQGFGLNEKLFF
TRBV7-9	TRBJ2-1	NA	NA	TGTGCCAGCAGCCCCTTTAGCGTTCTCTCCTACAATGAGCAGTTCTTC	CASSPFSVLSYNEQFF
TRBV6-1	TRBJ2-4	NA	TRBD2	TGTGCCAGCAGGGATAGCGGGACCGGAAACATTCAGTACTTC	CASRDSGTGNIQYF
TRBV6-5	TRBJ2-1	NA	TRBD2	TGTGCCAGCACTCTAGCGGGAGGGAGGAATGAGCAGTTCTTC	CASTLAGGRNEQFF
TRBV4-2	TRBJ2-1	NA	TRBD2	TGTGCCAGCAGCCGAGAAGCGGGAGGGTACAATGAGCAGTTCTTC	CASSREAGGYNEQFF
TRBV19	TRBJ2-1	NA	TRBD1	TGTGCCAGTACAGGACAGGGGAACTCCTACAATGAGCAGTTCTTC	CASTGQGNSYNEQFF
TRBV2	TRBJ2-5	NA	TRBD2	TGTGCCAGCAGGACCGGGGGGGCCTTAGAGACCCAGTACTTC	CASRTGGALETQYF
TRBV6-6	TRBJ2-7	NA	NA	TGTGCCAGTCACCTAGGGGGTAAGTTATACGAGCAGTACTTC	CASHLGGKLYEQYF
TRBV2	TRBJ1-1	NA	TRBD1	TGTGCCAGCAGTCCGGGACAGTCTACTTTGGAGAACACTGAAGCTTTCTTT	CASSPGQSTLENTEAFF
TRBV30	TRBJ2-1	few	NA	TGTGCCTGGGGTGCAAGGGCAGGGGAGCAGTTCTTC	CAWGARAGEQFF
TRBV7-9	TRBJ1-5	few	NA	TGTGCCAGCAGCACCAACAGGGAGGGCTATAGCAATCAGCCCCAGCATTTT	CASSTNREGYSNQPQHF
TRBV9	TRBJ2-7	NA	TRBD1	TGTGCCAGCAGCGTAGGGTCCGGGACAGGGTACTCCTACGAGCAGTACTTC	CASSVGSGTGYSYEQYF
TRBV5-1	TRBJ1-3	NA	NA	TGCGCCAGCAGCCCCTGGACAGCCGCAGAAGGAAACACCATATATTTT	CASSPWTAAEGNTIYF
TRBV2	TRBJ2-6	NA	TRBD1	TGTGCCAGCAAGGTACACGGGACAGGGATCTCTGGGGCCAACGGCCTGACTTTC	CASKVHGTGISGANGLTF
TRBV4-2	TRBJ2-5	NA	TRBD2	TGTGCCAGCAGCCTTCAGCGGGAGGGTCGTTGGGCACTCCAAGAGACCCAGTACTTC	CASSLQREGRWALQETQYF
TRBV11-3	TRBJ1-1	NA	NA	TGTGCCAGCAGCTTAGGGGAGCGCATTAGGTTCGGGAACACTGAAGCTTTCTTT	CASSLGERIRFGNTEAFF
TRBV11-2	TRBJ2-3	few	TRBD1	TGTGCCAGCAGCTTAGGACAGGGGACAGATACGCAGTATTTT	CASSLGQGTDTQYF
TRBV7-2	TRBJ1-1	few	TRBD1	TGTGCCAGCAGCTTTGACAGGGGGGTCACTGAAGCTTTCTTT	CASSFDRGVTEAFF
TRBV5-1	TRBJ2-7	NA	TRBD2	TGCGCCAGCAGGAGGAATAGCGGGAGTCCCTACGAGCAGTACTTC	CASRRNSGSPYEQYF